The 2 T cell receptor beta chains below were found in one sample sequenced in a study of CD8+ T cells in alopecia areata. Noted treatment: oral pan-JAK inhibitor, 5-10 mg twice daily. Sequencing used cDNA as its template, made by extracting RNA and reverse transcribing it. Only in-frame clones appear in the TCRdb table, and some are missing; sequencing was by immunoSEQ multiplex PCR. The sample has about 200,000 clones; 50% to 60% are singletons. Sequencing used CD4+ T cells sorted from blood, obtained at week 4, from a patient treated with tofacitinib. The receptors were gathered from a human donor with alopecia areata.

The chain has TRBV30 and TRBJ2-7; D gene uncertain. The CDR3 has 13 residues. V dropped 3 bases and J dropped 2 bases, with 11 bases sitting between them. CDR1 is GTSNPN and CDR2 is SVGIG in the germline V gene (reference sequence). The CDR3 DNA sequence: TGTGCCTGGAGATCGGCAGCTACCTACGAGCAGTACTTC. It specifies CAWRSAATYEQYF.

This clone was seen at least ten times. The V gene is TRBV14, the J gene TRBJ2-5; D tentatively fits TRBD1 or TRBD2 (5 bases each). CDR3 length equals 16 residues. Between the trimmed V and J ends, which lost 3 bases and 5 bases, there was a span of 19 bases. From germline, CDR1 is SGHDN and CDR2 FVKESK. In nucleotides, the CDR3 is TGTGCCAGCAGCCACCTTTCAGGGACCAAAGGGGAGACCCAGTACTTC. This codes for CASSHLSGTKGETQYF.